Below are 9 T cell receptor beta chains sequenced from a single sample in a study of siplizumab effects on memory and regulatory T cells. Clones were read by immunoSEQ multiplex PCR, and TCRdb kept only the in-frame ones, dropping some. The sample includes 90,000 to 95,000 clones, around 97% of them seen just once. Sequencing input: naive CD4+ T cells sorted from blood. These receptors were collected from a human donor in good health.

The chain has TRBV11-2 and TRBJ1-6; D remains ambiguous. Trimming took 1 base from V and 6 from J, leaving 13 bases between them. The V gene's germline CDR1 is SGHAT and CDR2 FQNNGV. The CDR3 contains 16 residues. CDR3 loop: CASSLATARSNSPLHF. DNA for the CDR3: TGTGCCAGCAGCTTAGCAACAGCGAGGAGTAATTCACCCCTCCACTTT.

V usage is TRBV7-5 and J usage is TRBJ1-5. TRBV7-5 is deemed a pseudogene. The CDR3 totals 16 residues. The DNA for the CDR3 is TGTGTCAGAAGCCCAGACCCCTGGACGAGATTACAGCCCCAGCATTTT. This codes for CVRSPDPWTRLQPQHF.

CDR3 nucleotide sequence: TGCACCAGCAGCCAGGAGGACAGGGTCGGGAGTCAGCCCCAGCATTTT. Translated, it gives CTSSQEDRVGSQPQHF. The J gene is TRBJ1-5, the V gene TRBV1; the table's D call of TRBD1 was not tested on the DNA. TRBV1 is a pseudogene locus. This CDR3 comprises 16 residues.

Here the CDR3 reads CAEIQGRGTYSPLHF. The CDR3, as DNA: TGTGCCGAAATACAGGGACGCGGTACTTATTCACCCCTCCACTTT. This chain joins TRBV19 and TRBJ1-6, with a tentative D call TRBD1 (6 bases). The CDR3 contains 15 residues. V was trimmed by 11 bases and J by 8 bases, leaving 22 bases between them. CDR1 LNHDA and CDR2 SQIVND come from the germline V gene (reference sequence).

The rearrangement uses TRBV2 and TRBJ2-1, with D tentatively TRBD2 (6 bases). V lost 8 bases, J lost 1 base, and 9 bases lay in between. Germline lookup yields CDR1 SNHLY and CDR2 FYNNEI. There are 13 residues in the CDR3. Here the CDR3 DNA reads TGTGCCAGCCGGAGGGTATCCTACAATGAGCAGTTCTTC. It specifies CASRRVSYNEQFF.

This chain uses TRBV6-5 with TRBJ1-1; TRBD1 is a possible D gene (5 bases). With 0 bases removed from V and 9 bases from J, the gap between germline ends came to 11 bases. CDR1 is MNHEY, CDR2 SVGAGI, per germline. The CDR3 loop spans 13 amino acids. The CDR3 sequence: CASSYSRAYQAFF. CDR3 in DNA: TGTGCCAGCAGTTACTCCAGGGCGTATCAAGCTTTCTTT.

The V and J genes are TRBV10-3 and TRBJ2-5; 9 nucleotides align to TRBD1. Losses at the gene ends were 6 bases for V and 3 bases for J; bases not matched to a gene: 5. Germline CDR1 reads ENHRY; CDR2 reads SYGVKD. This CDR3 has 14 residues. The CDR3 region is CAIRSGTGKETQYF. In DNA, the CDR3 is TGTGCCATCAGATCCGGGACAGGGAAAGAGACCCAGTACTTC.

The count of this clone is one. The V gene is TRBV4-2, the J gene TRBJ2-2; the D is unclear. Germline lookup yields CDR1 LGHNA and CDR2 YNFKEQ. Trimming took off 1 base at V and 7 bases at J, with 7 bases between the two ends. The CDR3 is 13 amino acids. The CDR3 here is CASSQGVGGELFF. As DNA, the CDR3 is TGTGCCAGCAGCCAAGGTGTGGGCGGGGAGCTGTTTTTT.

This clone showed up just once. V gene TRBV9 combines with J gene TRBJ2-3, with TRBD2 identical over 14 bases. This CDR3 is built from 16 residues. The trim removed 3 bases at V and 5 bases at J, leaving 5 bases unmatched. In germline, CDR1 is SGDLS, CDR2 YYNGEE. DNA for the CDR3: TGTGCCAGCAGCGAGACTAGCGGGGGGGCCTTAGATACGCAGTATTTT. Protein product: CASSETSGGALDTQYF. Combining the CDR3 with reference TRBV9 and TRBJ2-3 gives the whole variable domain DSGVTQTPKHLITATGQRVTLRCSPRSGDLSVYWYQQSLDQGLQFLIQYYNGEERAKGNILERFSAQQFPDLHSELNLSSLELGDSALYFCASSETSGGALDTQYFGPGTRLTVL.